Shown below are 32 T cell receptor beta chains from a single sample sequenced in a study of T cells in Graves' hyperthyroidism and ophthalmopathy. The source material, RNA transcripts, was used to amplify TCR beta CDR3 regions. The HTBI set primed first-round TCR CDR3 RT-PCR. Using its own MiXCR run on the multiplex PCR reads, TCRdb lists one record per CDR3 protein. Of approximately 200,000 distinct CDR3 sequences in the sample, about 16% are singletons; the top ten hold 35% to 50%. Sequencing was done on a sample of blood. The receptors originated from a middle-aged man with Graves' hyperthyroidism.

This clonotype was seen a single time. The chain is built from TRBV14 and TRBJ2-7, with a possible D match to TRBD1 (5 bases). The CDR3 is 13 amino acids. V lost 5 bases, J lost 3 bases, and 11 bases lay in between. Germline V gives CDR1 SGHDN, CDR2 FVKESK. In nucleotides, the CDR3 is TGTGCCAGCAGCTCGACAGAGCGCTACGAGCAGTACTTC. It yields the protein CASSSTERYEQYF.

This clonotype came up many times. This chain links TRBV2 with TRBJ2-1; tentatively, D is TRBD2 (7 bases). Germline V gives CDR1 SNHLY, CDR2 FYNNEI. V lost 4 bases and J 9 bases, leaving 19 bases between the germline ends. This CDR3 contains 15 residues. CDR3 protein: CASSVNWGGAGEQFF. For the CDR3, the DNA is TGTGCCAGCAGTGTGAACTGGGGGGGGGCCGGTGAGCAGTTCTTC.

By proportion, this clonotype is medium-sized (0.01 to 0.1%). This chain connects TRBV5-6 to TRBJ2-5, with TRBD2 matching 11 bases. The CDR3 has 15 amino acids. From germline, CDR1 is SGHDT and CDR2 YYEEEE. The ends lost 0 bases at V and 4 bases at J; junction bases unmatched: 2. CDR3 sequence: CASSLVAGGGETQYF. The CDR3, as DNA: TGTGCCAGCAGCTTGGTAGCGGGGGGGGGAGAGACCCAGTACTTC.

The genes are TRBV19 and TRBJ2-2; D possibly uses TRBD1 or TRBD2 (6 bases each). Deletions cut 1 base from V and 6 bases from J, with 9 bases between. The CDR3 has 14 residues. The V gene's germline CDR1 is LNHDA and CDR2 SQIVND (reference sequence). The CDR3 DNA is TGTGCCAGTAGTATAGTGGGGGGCGCCGGGGAGCTGTTTTTT. Its protein product is CASSIVGGAGELFF.

Ten or more counts support this clonotype. The chain recombines TRBV24-1 with TRBJ2-7; unclear D gene. Per the germline V gene, CDR1 is KGHDR and CDR2 is SFDVKD. With 9 bases removed from V and 2 bases from J, the gap between germline ends came to 10 bases. This CDR3 region has 12 residues. The CDR3 sequence: CATGQSPYEQYF. The CDR3 DNA follows: TGTGCCACCGGTCAAAGTCCCTACGAGCAGTACTTC.

This clonotype was observed many times. This chain links TRBV15 with TRBJ2-3, with 7 nucleotides matching TRBD1. This CDR3 has 17 residues. The junction had 16 bases not matched to a gene; V was cut back by 4 bases and J by 6 bases. Germline V gene data show CDR1 as LNHNV and CDR2 as YYDKDF (reference sequence). The CDR3 nucleotides read TGTGCCACCAGCACCAACAAAAGGGACAGTGGTATCGATACGCAGTATTTT. This translates into CATSTNKRDSGIDTQYF. The complete variable domain, with remaining parts taken from reference TRBV15 and TRBJ2-3, reads DAMVIQNPRYQVTQFGKPVTLSCSQTLNHNVMYWYQQKSSQAPKLLFHYYDKDFNNEADTPDNFQSRRPNTSFCFLDIRSPGLGDTAMYLCATSTNKRDSGIDTQYFGPGTRLTVL.

This clonotype occurred many times. This rearrangement joins TRBV7-2 to TRBJ2-5; 11 bases map to TRBD2. From germline, CDR1 is SGHTA and CDR2 FQGNSA. Unmatched junction bases numbered 10, after V lost 2 bases and J lost 5 bases. The CDR3 sequence is 17 residues long. CDR3 protein: CASSLYSGGAVRETQYF. Here the CDR3 DNA reads TGTGCCAGCAGCTTATATAGCGGGGGGGCCGTAAGGGAGACCCAGTACTTC.

This clonotype was recorded at least ten times. CDR3 in amino acids: CASTSTTGWGSPLHF. The CDR3 DNA sequence: TGTGCCAGCACCTCCACGACAGGGTGGGGTTCACCCCTCCACTTT. The V call is TRBV28, the J call TRBJ1-6; 7 bases line up with TRBD1. The length of the CDR3 is 15 residues. In germline, CDR1 is MDHEN, CDR2 SYDVKM. Germline trimming cut 7 bases from V and 9 bases from J; bases unmatched to any gene: 12.

V usage is TRBV20-1 and J usage is TRBJ1-2, with 8 nucleotides matching TRBD1. J gave up 8 bases and V 0 bases, and 8 bases lay outside the gene matches. The germline V gene encodes CDR1 DFQATT and CDR2 SNEGSKA (reference sequence). CDR3 length equals 14 residues. CDR3 bases: TGCAGTGCTAGAGATGCGCAGGGGGCAGGGGGCTACACCTTC. Translated, it gives CSARDAQGAGGYTF.

The rearrangement uses TRBV6-2 or TRBV6-3 and TRBJ2-5, with a tentative D call TRBD1 (6 bases). Looked up from germline, CDR1 is MNHEY and CDR2 is SVGEGT. The V and J ends lost 8 bases and 5 bases respectively, with 15 bases between them. This CDR3 has 13 residues. CDR3 coding DNA: TGTGCCAGCCACGGCTACCAGGGGGAGACCCAGTACTTC. This encodes CASHGYQGETQYF.

The rearrangement uses TRBV9 and TRBJ2-7; perhaps TRBD1 as D (6 bases). Per the germline V gene, CDR1 is SGDLS and CDR2 is YYNGEE. This CDR3 spans 16 amino acids. V lost 4 bases, J lost 5 bases, and 22 bases lay in between. The CDR3 spells CASSSSGTRSVHEQYF. CDR3 DNA sequence: TGTGCCAGCAGCTCTTCCGGGACAAGGTCCGTCCACGAGCAGTACTTC. Full variable domain (rest looked up from reference TRBV9 and TRBJ2-7): DSGVTQTPKHLITATGQRVTLRCSPRSGDLSVYWYQQSLDQGLQFLIQYYNGEERAKGNILERFSAQQFPDLHSELNLSSLELGDSALYFCASSSSGTRSVHEQYFGPGTRLTVT.

This clonotype was observed many times. This rearrangement joins TRBV7-2 to TRBJ2-7, with no clear D. Deletions cut 5 bases from V and 6 bases from J, with 11 bases between. CDR1 and CDR2 from the germline V gene are SGHTA and FQGNSA. The CDR3 spans 12 residues. This CDR3 is CASSPNRVEQYF. Here the CDR3 DNA reads TGTGCCAGCAGCCCCAATCGGGTCGAGCAGTACTTC. Full variable domain (rest looked up from reference TRBV7-2 and TRBJ2-7): GAGVSQSPSNKVTEKGKDVELRCDPISGHTALYWYRQSLGQGLEFLIYFQGNSAPDKSGLPSDRFSAERTGGSVSTLTIQRTQQEDSAVYLCASSPNRVEQYFGPGTRLTVT.

This clonotype was seen repeatedly, ten times or more. The V call is TRBV30, the J call TRBJ2-2, with D perhaps matching TRBD2 (6 bases). The V and J ends lost 2 bases and 7 bases respectively, with 11 bases between them. The CDR3 has 13 amino acids. Germline V lookup: CDR1 GTSNPN, CDR2 SVGIG (reference sequence). DNA of the CDR3: TGTGCCTGGAGTTCTAGCGCGGTCGGGGAGCTGTTTTTT. It translates to CAWSSSAVGELFF.

The V gene is TRBV12-3 or TRBV12-4, the J gene TRBJ2-2; possibly TRBD1 for D (6 bases). This CDR3 is built from 16 residues. V lost 0 bases to trimming and J lost 1 base, with 9 bases between them. Written as DNA, the CDR3 is TGTGCCAGCAGTTTAGCGCCGACAGGGAACACCGGGGAGCTGTTTTTT. This gives the protein CASSLAPTGNTGELFF.

In its sample, this clonotype was seen many times. The V call is TRBV24-1, the J call TRBJ2-3; 14 bases line up with TRBD2. CDR3 size: 15 residues. V shed 5 bases, J shed 5 bases, and the junction held 2 bases outside the gene matches. Germline V gene data show CDR1 as KGHDR and CDR2 as SFDVKD. This chain's CDR3 is CATSGTSGGIDTQYF. For the CDR3, the DNA is TGTGCCACCAGTGGGACTAGCGGGGGGATAGATACGCAGTATTTT.

This clonotype has a count of ten or more. This rearrangement joins TRBV7-9 to TRBJ1-4; possible D gene TRBD1, 5 bases. The V end lost 5 bases, the J end lost 6 bases, and 19 bases lay between the germline ends. CDR1 is SEHNR and CDR2 is FQNEAQ in the germline V gene (reference sequence). There are 16 residues in the CDR3. The CDR3 sequence: CASSPVGVTADEKLFF. CDR3 sequence (DNA): TGTGCCAGCAGCCCCGTAGGGGTTACCGCAGATGAAAAACTGTTTTTT.

This clonotype was seen at least ten times. V and J are TRBV3-1 and TRBJ2-7; no clear D gene. CDR1 and CDR2 (germline): LGHDT, YNNKEL (reference sequence). The V end was cut by 1 base, the J end by 4 bases, with 5 bases between. This CDR3 is built from 12 residues. The CDR3 reads CASSQASYEQYF. The CDR3 DNA reads as TGTGCCAGCAGCCAAGCCAGTTACGAGCAGTACTTC.

J is TRBJ2-3 and V is TRBV7-9; 13 bases line up with TRBD2. Trimming at V came to 5 bases and at J to 6 bases, leaving 5 bases not matched to a gene. The CDR3 is made up of 15 amino acids. The germline CDR1 and CDR2 sequences are SEHNR and FQNEAQ (reference sequence). CDR3 amino acids: CASSTLTSGRDTQYF. DNA for the CDR3: TGTGCCAGCAGCACTTTGACTAGCGGGAGGGATACGCAGTATTTT. Using reference TRBV7-9 and TRBJ2-3 for the parts outside the CDR3, the full variable domain is DTGVSQNPRHKITKRGQNVTFRCDPISEHNRLYWYRQTLGQGPEFLTYFQNEAQLEKSRLLSDRFSAERPKGSFSTLEIQRTEQGDSAMYLCASSTLTSGRDTQYFGPGTRLTVL.

This chain joins TRBV12-3 or TRBV12-4 and TRBJ1-5; possible D gene TRBD1, 5 bases. This CDR3 region has 15 residues. Between the trimmed V and J ends, which lost 2 bases and 4 bases, there was a span of 12 bases. This chain's CDR3 is CASSLNPGANQPQHF. CDR3 DNA: TGTGCCAGCAGTTTAAATCCTGGGGCGAATCAGCCCCAGCATTTT.

This clonotype was seen many times. The rearrangement uses TRBV3-1 and TRBJ1-1, with 11 positions matching TRBD1. CDR1 and CDR2 (germline): LGHDT, YNNKEL (reference sequence). This CDR3 region has 13 residues. The V gene end was trimmed by 4 bases and the J gene end by 10 bases; junction bases not matched to a gene: 5. CDR3 bases: TGTGCCAGCAGCCCCGGGACAGGGGGATTAGCTTTCTTT. Translating gives CASSPGTGGLAFF.

This clonotype was observed many times. J is TRBJ1-2 and V is TRBV28; TRBD1 matches at 9 bases. V trimming: 1 base; J trimming: 8 bases; junction bases outside the gene matches: 5. The CDR3 has 14 residues. Germline assignment: CDR1 MDHEN and CDR2 SYDVKM. CDR3 in amino acids: CASSLLGQGGGYTF. For the CDR3, the DNA is TGTGCCAGCAGTTTATTGGGACAGGGCGGCGGCTACACCTTC.

There are a few counts of this clonotype. V gene TRBV7-3 combines with J gene TRBJ2-3; D is undetermined. Germline assignment: CDR1 SGHTA and CDR2 FQGTGA. Trimming cost V 5 bases and J 2 bases, with 11 bases left between them. CDR3 length equals 14 residues. CDR3 DNA: TGTGCCAGCAGCCCCGGGCCCAACACAGATACGCAGTATTTT. Its translation: CASSPGPNTDTQYF.

In its sample, this clonotype was seen many times. This chain joins TRBV7-3 and TRBJ2-1; 14 bases are a match to TRBD2. The CDR3 covers 15 residues. V dropped 4 bases and J dropped 9; count of bases not matched to a gene: 5. CDR1 and CDR2 from the germline V gene are SGHTA and FQGTGA. CDR3 coding DNA: TGTGCCAGCAGCTGGGGACTAGCGGGGGTGACTGAGCAGTTCTTC. Protein product: CASSWGLAGVTEQFF.

With respect to this clonotype: Since a much larger clone is just one base distant, this may be a read error. The CDR3 end shows no conserved phenylalanine or tryptophan, and so a read error is likely. The chain joins TRBV7-2 to TRBJ2-7; no clear D gene. This CDR3 has 17 residues. CDR1 is SGHTA, CDR2 FQGNSA, per germline. Trimming left V 4 bases short and J 2 bases short, with 21 bases between. CDR3 DNA: TGTGCCAGCAGCTCCACAACCGGGCTCCGGAACCCCTACGAGCAGTACTCC. Amino acids: CASSSTTGLRNPYEQYS.

This clonotype has a count of ten or more. The chain links TRBV20-1 to TRBJ1-1; D is possibly TRBD1 (6 bases). Trimming took 6 bases from V and 4 from J, leaving 24 bases between them. Germline V lookup: CDR1 DFQATT, CDR2 SNEGSKA (reference sequence). The CDR3 is 16 amino acids. The CDR3 loop reads CSAGLGAGKFSTEAFF. The CDR3 DNA reads as TGCAGTGCAGGGTTGGGGGCAGGGAAATTTTCCACTGAAGCTTTCTTT.

This clonotype was counted only a few times. The genes are TRBV12-3 or TRBV12-4 and TRBJ2-2; D assignment may be TRBD1 or TRBD2 (5 bases each). This CDR3 has 16 residues. The V and J ends lost 4 bases and 4 bases respectively, with 16 bases between them. The CDR3 here is CASSSRDPEGTGELFF. The DNA for the CDR3 is TGTGCCAGCAGTTCCCGGGACCCAGAGGGCACCGGGGAGCTGTTTTTT.

The chain carries TRBV29-1 and TRBJ2-7, with D tentatively TRBD1 or TRBD2 (5 bases each). CDR1 and CDR2 from the germline V gene are SQVTM and ANQGSEA. Trimming removed 5 bases at V and 1 base at J, with 9 bases between. The length of the CDR3 is 12 residues. CDR3 DNA: TGCAGCGTTTGGGACCGTTCCTACGAGCAGTACTTC. Its translation: CSVWDRSYEQYF.

This clonotype turned up a few times. The V gene is TRBV9, the J gene TRBJ1-2; D not resolved. The germline V gene has CDR1 SGDLS and CDR2 YYNGEE. The CDR3 is 12 amino acids. V was pared by 7 bases and J by 2 bases, with 9 bases between. The CDR3 sequence is CASGEDNYGYTF. The CDR3 coding sequence is TGTGCCAGCGGGGAAGACAACTATGGCTACACCTTC.

In the case of this clonotype: A much bigger clone sits one base away, suggesting this may be a read error. Since the CDR3 does not end with the conserved phenylalanine or tryptophan, this likely comes from a read error. The chain carries TRBV19 and TRBJ1-1; TRBD1 is a possible D gene (6 bases). This CDR3 comprises 17 residues. Trimming removed 7 bases from V and 1 base from J, with 22 bases in between. CDR1 and CDR2 from the germline V gene are LNHDA and SQIVND (reference sequence). Here the CDR3 DNA reads TGTGCCAGTACCCCCTCTGTGGGGGGCGATGAGAACACTGAAGCTTTCTCT. The encoded protein is CASTPSVGGDENTEAFS.

V usage is TRBV7-2 and J usage is TRBJ2-7; tentative D call: TRBD1 (6 bases). The CDR3 is 14 amino acids. V lost 2 bases and J lost 3, with 11 bases in between. Germline loops: CDR1 SGHTA, CDR2 FQGNSA. This CDR3 reads CASSLFTGNYEQYF. The CDR3 DNA reads TGTGCCAGCAGCTTATTTACAGGGAACTACGAGCAGTACTTC.

This clonotype was found a few times. The genes are TRBV4-3 and TRBJ1-2; D gene ambiguous. This CDR3 is 15 amino acids long. Trimming removed 0 bases from V and 3 bases from J, with 11 bases in between. CDR1 and CDR2 (germline): LGHNA, YSLEER. Written as DNA, the CDR3 is TGCGCCAGCAGCCAAGATGAGGGCTGGGACTATGGCTACACCTTC. Residues: CASSQDEGWDYGYTF.

This clonotype was counted many times. The CDR3 spells CASSQGGGTDTQYF. The CDR3 DNA is TGTGCCAGCAGCCAAGGTGGGGGCACAGATACGCAGTATTTT. The chain recombines TRBV14 with TRBJ2-3, with D hard to call. V was shortened by 1 base and J by 1 base, with 6 bases between the two germline ends. Germline CDR1 is SGHDN and CDR2 is FVKESK. CDR3 length equals 14 residues.